This record concerns one T cell receptor (beta chain) sequence. There are a few counts of this clonotype. The specificity of this receptor is unknown. No much larger clone is present one base from it, and per-base qualities are unavailable. The sample originates from a study of T cells in Graves' hyperthyroidism and ophthalmopathy (dated 2019 in TCRdb). Some background on the complete study: Peripheral blood was collected at initial diagnosis, before any treatment. TCR V-J signatures able to tell the groups apart were searched for in a discovery cohort of 90 to 100 patients, of whom approximately 40 had Graves' ophthalmopathy and roughly 57 had stable Graves' hyperthyroidism. An independent validation cohort of around 19 hyperthyroidism patients and about 16 patients who later progressed to ophthalmopathy tested prospective prediction of ophthalmopathy. The 75 to 100 discovery patients were randomly split 7:3 into training and test sets. In roughly six Graves' hyperthyroidism patients, the study also compared T-cell repertoires from thyroid tissue with T-cell repertoires from blood. After blood sampling, hyperthyroidism patients were treated with methimazole at a starting dose of 30 mg daily, and ophthalmopathy patients were treated with high-dose intravenous methylprednisolone. The paper describes TCR Vbeta CDR3 sequencing of 135 peripheral blood samples, made up of roughly 40 ophthalmopathy patients, 70 to 75 hyperthyroidism patients and 17 progressor patients.

The CDR3 spans 14 residues, from the cysteine through the phenylalanine. Only CDR3 DNA remains: 42 bases, in frame from the first base. The V end loses 8 bases and the J end loses 9 bases, and a stretch of 20 bases separates them. As encoded in the germline V gene (reference sequence), CDR1 is SEHNR while CDR2 is FQNEAQ. Amplification of TCR beta CDR3 regions was carried out from RNA transcripts. The first round of RT-PCR for the TCR CDR3 was performed with the HTBI primer set and the Qiagen OneStep RT-PCR kit. A second multiplex PCR round built the libraries, followed by size selection and purification. The libraries were sequenced on an Illumina HiSeq2000 using paired-end 100 bp reads. For the original study's pipeline: SOAPnuke was used to process the raw data, with reads discarded if the reads contained adapters or uncalled bases, had a mean Phred below 15, or lacked an exact constant-primer or identifier match. COPE v1.2.5 was used to merge high-quality paired reads, and clonotypes were defined as unique nucleotide sequences. Clonotypes were aligned to IMGT TRBV, TRBD and TRBJ reference segments using MiTCR v1.1. The analysis was restricted to V-J combinations with a frequency above 0.0001, which together covered just over 99% of the repertoires. The TCS score was defined as F50 (clonal expansion) divided by E x V (chaos), with BLOSUM62-based TCRdist calculated between CDR3 peptides within each V-J. Welch's t-statistics and random forest reduced roughly 530 V-J features to 13, which were used in a naive Bayes classifier (R e1071). TCRdb trimmed public reads at Q25 via fastp, called clones via MiXCR and kept in-frame beta chains. Duplicate CDR3 protein sequences are folded into a single record with the most common DNA and genes. What appears here as the V and J calls and clone size reflects TCRdb's work, not the paper's. In all, the sample holds some 770,000 distinct CDR3 sequences, and about 16% of those were seen once. The ten biggest clones cover around 7.7% of the sample.

Broader findings and caveats from the paper: In validation, the model predicted progression to ophthalmopathy a median of about 6.5 months before onset, with 65% to 71% sensitivity and roughly 77% specificity. No statistical method was used to set the sample size in advance, and investigators knew the group allocation. Most expanded thyroid clonotypes (frequency above 0.001) were also detected in blood, a finding suggesting that blood repertoires may reflect thyroid immune responses. Ophthalmopathy was separated from stable hyperthyroidism by a 13 V-J signature model, with approximately 90% sensitivity and 81% to 82% specificity obtained in cross-validation and 80%/75% obtained in testing.

A patient counted as having stable Graves' hyperthyroidism if no progression to ophthalmopathy occurred over 18 months of follow-up. The hyperthyroidism patients were between 18 and 65 years old and newly diagnosed, with a disease duration of less than 2 months. Any patient with an uncontrolled infection, another autoimmune disease, pregnancy or lactation was excluded. Diagnoses were based on clinical symptoms, serum thyroxine and TRAb, thyroid ultrasound and orbital computed tomography. Ficoll-Paque density gradient centrifugation was used to isolate PBMCs from 8 to 10 ml of fresh peripheral blood. Total RNA was extracted with Trizol reagent, and quality was checked on an Agilent 2100 Bioanalyzer.

Here the chain combines TRBV7-9 and TRBJ2-1, and possibly TRBD2, on 6 matching bases. Material for sequencing was blood. This TCR derives from a man between 18 and 29 years old with Graves' hyperthyroidism. The base sequence is TGTGCCAGCTTGCGGGACCCGTCCTCGTTTGAGCAGTTCTTC. This gives the protein CASLRDPSSFEQFF. Supplemented by the reference TRBV7-9 and TRBJ2-1 proteins around the CDR3, the complete variable domain is DTGVSQNPRHKITKRGQNVTFRCDPISEHNRLYWYRQTLGQGPEFLTYFQNEAQLEKSRLLSDRFSAERPKGSFSTLEIQRTEQGDSAMYLCASLRDPSSFEQFFGPGTRLTVL.